These 25 T cell receptor beta chains were sequenced from one sample in a study of blood T cell repertoires in COVID-19. Produced via immunoSEQ multiplex PCR; TCRdb's table is partial and in-frame only. The table lists 45,000 to 60,000 clones, roughly 90% of them singletons. Material for sequencing was peripheral blood. These receptors were obtained from a man aged 50-59 years with active COVID-19.

This chain links TRBV6-2 or TRBV6-3 with TRBJ2-1, with TRBD2 matching over 11 bases. Germline CDR1 and CDR2: MNHEY and SVGEGT. Unmatched junction bases numbered 6, after V lost 2 bases and J lost 6 bases. The length of the CDR3 is 16 residues. The CDR3 region has the DNA TGTGCCAGCAGTTACCTAGCGGGGGGTGCCGGCAATGAGCAGTTCTTC. Its translation is CASSYLAGGAGNEQFF.

This sequence joins TRBV2 and TRBJ2-1, with D possibly matching TRBD2 (6 bases). Germline V gene lookup returns CDR1 SNHLY and CDR2 FYNNEI. The CDR3 length is 14 residues. V was trimmed by 1 base and J by 8 bases, leaving 12 bases between them. The DNA for the CDR3 is TGTGCCAGCAGTGAAGACCCCGGCGGGGATGAGCAGTTCTTC. This encodes CASSEDPGGDEQFF.

The chain is built from TRBV19 and TRBJ1-2, with TRBD1 as a possible D gene (5 bases). Trimming removed 5 bases at V and 3 bases at J, with 13 bases between. The CDR3 length is 14 residues. Germline lookup yields CDR1 LNHDA and CDR2 SQIVND (reference sequence). The CDR3 loop is CASSSPTEYYGYTF. DNA of the CDR3: TGTGCCAGTAGTTCTCCGACAGAGTACTATGGCTACACCTTC. The whole variable domain, filled in from reference TRBV19 and TRBJ1-2, reads DGGITQSPKYLFRKEGQNVTLSCEQNLNHDAMYWYRQDPGQGLRLIYYSQIVNDFQKGDIAEGYSVSREKKESFPLTVTSAQKNPTAFYLCASSSPTEYYGYTFGSGTRLTVV.

This clone was seen a few times. DNA for the CDR3: TGTGCCAGCAGCGTGACCCAGGGGGCGGACACAGATACGCAGTATTTT. It is translated as CASSVTQGADTDTQYF. The chain carries TRBV7-9 and TRBJ2-3, with TRBD1 matching 8 bases. Germline CDR1 is SEHNR and CDR2 is FQNEAQ (reference sequence). Trimming took 5 bases from V and 2 from J; bases not matched to a gene: 9. The CDR3 totals 16 residues. The full variable domain, its missing parts supplied by reference TRBV7-9 and TRBJ2-3, is DTGVSQNPRHKITKRGQNVTFRCDPISEHNRLYWYRQTLGQGPEFLTYFQNEAQLEKSRLLSDRFSAERPKGSFSTLEIQRTEQGDSAMYLCASSVTQGADTDTQYFGPGTRLTVL.

The genes are TRBV15 and TRBJ1-5, with TRBD1 as a possible D gene (5 bases). The CDR3 extends over 14 amino acids. Germline lookup yields CDR1 LNHNV and CDR2 YYDKDF (reference sequence). Trimming took 1 base from V and 4 from J, leaving 8 bases between them. The CDR3 DNA reads as TGTGCCACCAGCAGAGTACAGGTTAATCAGCCCCAGCATTTT. Protein product: CATSRVQVNQPQHF.

The genes are TRBV9 and TRBJ2-5; 8 bases agree with TRBD1. The CDR3 length is 14 residues. The ends lost 4 bases at V and 4 bases at J; junction bases unmatched: 6. CDR1 is SGDLS and CDR2 is YYNGEE in the germline V gene. The CDR3 spells CASSTPGGGETQYF. The CDR3 DNA is TGTGCCAGCAGCACCCCAGGGGGCGGAGAGACCCAGTACTTC.

The chain uses TRBV5-1 and TRBJ1-2; TRBD1 matches 7 bases. The CDR3 extends over 15 amino acids. The V and J ends lost 5 bases and 4 bases, in that order; junction bases with no gene match: 11. CDR1 and CDR2 (germline): SGHRS, YFSETQ. The CDR3 DNA sequence: TGCGCCAGCAGGTCAACGGGACAGATTCTCTATGGCTACACCTTC. This encodes CASRSTGQILYGYTF.

The CDR3 DNA reads as TGTGCCAGTAGACCGACAGGGGTGCATAATTCACCCCTCCACTTT. This gives the protein CASRPTGVHNSPLHF. The chain recombines TRBV19 with TRBJ1-6; 8 bases match TRBD1. Germline V lookup: CDR1 LNHDA, CDR2 SQIVND (reference sequence). After removal of 6 bases from V and 5 bases from J, the junction contained 6 bases not matched to a gene. The CDR3 covers 15 residues.

This chain joins TRBV19 and TRBJ2-7; D not certain. The V end was cut by 2 bases, the J end by 2 bases, with 7 bases between. CDR1 is LNHDA, CDR2 SQIVND, per germline (reference sequence). The CDR3 totals 13 residues. The CDR3 DNA follows: TGTGCCAGTAGTATAAACAGAGCCTACGAGCAGTACTTC. Protein: CASSINRAYEQYF.

The rearrangement links TRBV7-8 to TRBJ2-7; 9 positions match TRBD1. The V gene's germline CDR1 is SGHVS and CDR2 FQNEAQ. V trimming: 5 bases; J trimming: 5 bases; junction bases outside the gene matches: 19. The CDR3 contains 18 residues. The CDR3 loop is CASSTGTGSRRWSNEQYV. CDR3 sequence (DNA): TGTGCCAGCAGCACAGGGACAGGGAGCCGTCGGTGGTCGAACGAGCAGTACGTC.

The chain recombines TRBV9 with TRBJ2-7, with a possible D match to TRBD1 (6 bases). Germline V gene data show CDR1 as SGDLS and CDR2 as YYNGEE. This CDR3 has 15 amino acids. The germline V and J ends were trimmed by 2 bases and 3 bases, with 15 bases remaining between them. The CDR3, as DNA: TGTGCCAGCAGCGTCTCCACTAGGGGACACTACGAGCAGTACTTC. Translating gives CASSVSTRGHYEQYF.

The chain employs TRBV5-4 and TRBJ1-3, with D hard to call. Germline V gene sequence: CDR1 SGHNT, CDR2 YYREEE (reference sequence). This CDR3 region has 16 residues. V lost 4 bases, J lost 3 bases, and 17 bases lay in between. Here the CDR3 reads CASSPSGGVRGNTIYF. For the CDR3, the DNA is TGTGCCAGCAGCCCCAGTGGCGGGGTGCGTGGAAACACCATATATTTT.

This clone came up a few times. The identical CDR3 is also encoded by other nucleotide sequences in the sample. V is TRBV6-2 or TRBV6-3 and J is TRBJ2-5; TRBD2 agrees at 10 bases. The CDR3 consists of 17 residues. V shed 0 bases and J 2 bases; nucleotides not matched to a gene: 6. Per the germline V gene, CDR1 is MNHEY and CDR2 is SVGEGT. Here the CDR3 DNA reads TGTGCCAGCAGTTACTCGATCTCTAGCGGGGGACAAGAGACCCAGTACTTC. This gives the protein CASSYSISSGGQETQYF.

J is TRBJ2-3 and V is TRBV2, with 8 positions matching TRBD1. This CDR3 is 15 amino acids long. With V trimmed by 4 bases and J by 0 bases, 3 bases remained unmatched. Germline CDR1 and CDR2: SNHLY and FYNNEI. The CDR3, as DNA: TGTGCCAGCAGTGGACAGGGGATCAGCACAGATACGCAGTATTTT. It specifies CASSGQGISTDTQYF.

The chain employs TRBV7-3 and TRBJ2-5; D might be TRBD1 (5 bases). The V gene lost 0 bases and the J gene lost 4 bases, with 12 bases spanning the gap. CDR3 length: 15 residues. Germline values: CDR1 SGHTA, CDR2 FQGTGA. CDR3 DNA sequence: TGTGCCAGCAGCTTAACGGAGTCCAGGGTAGAGACCCAGTACTTC. Protein: CASSLTESRVETQYF.

CDR3: CASTASGRGTETQYF. CDR3 bases: TGTGCCAGCACGGCTAGCGGGAGGGGGACGGAGACCCAGTACTTC. The J gene is TRBJ2-5, the V gene TRBV6-5; 12 bases line up with TRBD2. There are 15 residues in the CDR3. Per germline, CDR1 MNHEY and CDR2 SVGAGI. J lost 5 bases, V lost 7 bases, and 8 bases had no gene match.

The chain couples TRBV12-3 or TRBV12-4 to TRBJ1-4; D remains unclear. The V end lost 4 bases, the J end lost 7 bases, and 10 bases lay between the germline ends. The CDR3 consists of 13 residues. CDR3 in DNA: TGTGCCAGCAGTTCGCGCAATGGTGAAAAACTGTTTTTT. Residues: CASSSRNGEKLFF.

This clone was seen just once. The gene calls are TRBV5-1 and TRBJ1-3, with 9 bases matching TRBD1. The CDR3 runs to 15 residues. Germline V gene lookup returns CDR1 SGHRS and CDR2 YFSETQ. The V gene end was trimmed by 2 bases and the J gene end by 2 bases; junction bases not matched to a gene: 2. CDR3 sequence: CASSLQGAAGNTIYF. The CDR3 bases are TGCGCCAGCAGCTTACAGGGGGCGGCTGGAAACACCATATATTTT.

The rearrangement links TRBV6-6 to TRBJ1-2; D ambiguous. The germline V and J ends were trimmed by 1 base and 3 bases, with 9 bases remaining between them. The CDR3 is 14 amino acids. Germline CDR1 and CDR2: MNHNY and SVGAGI (reference sequence). The CDR3 here is CASSYLGDHYGYTF. Here the CDR3 DNA reads TGTGCCAGCAGTTACTTGGGAGATCACTATGGCTACACCTTC.

The rearrangement joins TRBV3-1 (or the pseudogene TRBV3-2) to TRBJ2-7, with a weak D call TRBD1 (6 bases). Between the trimmed V and J ends, which lost 4 bases and 6 bases, there was a span of 19 bases. The CDR3 has 15 amino acids. The germline CDR1 and CDR2 sequences are LGHDT and YNNKEL (reference sequence). DNA for the CDR3: TGTGCCAGCAGCCCAAAGGGGAACAGGGTCTCCGAGCAGTACGTC. Translation gives CASSPKGNRVSEQYV.

The CDR3 sequence is CASSWGDRMSEKLFF. For the CDR3, the DNA is TGCGCCAGCAGCTGGGGGGACAGAATGAGTGAAAAACTGTTTTTT. The chain links TRBV5-1 to TRBJ1-4; TRBD1 aligns across 7 bases. With 3 bases clipped from V and 7 bases from J, the junction kept 9 bases outside the gene matches. There are 15 residues in the CDR3. Germline lookup yields CDR1 SGHRS and CDR2 YFSETQ.

The J gene is TRBJ1-2, the V gene TRBV6-5; 7 nucleotides align to TRBD1. The CDR3 contains 14 residues. CDR1 and CDR2 (germline): MNHEY, SVGAGI. V dropped 7 bases and J dropped 0; count of bases not matched to a gene: 5. CDR3 DNA: TGTGCCAGCAACGCGGGACAGCCTAACTATGGCTACACCTTC. Amino acids: CASNAGQPNYGYTF.

The gene calls are TRBV11-3 and TRBJ2-1; 13 nucleotides align to TRBD2. Germline V lookup: CDR1 SGHNT, CDR2 YENEEA. CDR3 size: 16 residues. V dropped 5 bases and J dropped 5; count of bases not matched to a gene: 6. CDR3 in DNA: TGTGCCAGCAGCAAACTACTAGCGGGGGGGGACAATGAGCAGTTCTTC. Encoded protein: CASSKLLAGGDNEQFF.

This clone was observed a handful of times. This sequence joins TRBV19 and TRBJ1-5, with 12 bases identical to TRBD1. Looked up from germline, CDR1 is LNHDA and CDR2 is SQIVND (reference sequence). The CDR3 loop spans 19 amino acids. With V trimmed by 1 base and J by 4 bases, 11 bases remained unmatched. CDR3 protein: CASSIVGTGGGLGNQPQHF. Here the CDR3 DNA reads TGTGCCAGTAGTATAGTTGGGACAGGGGGCGGTTTAGGGAATCAGCCCCAGCATTTT.

The V call is TRBV5-5, the J call TRBJ1-5; 10 nucleotides align to TRBD1. This CDR3 region has 15 residues. Trimming at V came to 3 bases and at J to 7 bases, leaving 7 bases not matched to a gene. Germline loops: CDR1 SGHKS, CDR2 YYEKEE (reference sequence). CDR3 sequence (DNA): TGTGCCAGCAGCTATGGGACAGGGGTTGAGCAGCCCCAGCATTTT. This translates into CASSYGTGVEQPQHF.